These T cell receptor beta chains were read from a single sample in a study of graft-versus-host responses after intestinal transplantation. Libraries were prepared by immunoSEQ multiplex PCR; TCRdb keeps only in-frame clonotypes and omits some of them. The top ten clones hold under 2% of a sample with tens of thousands of clones, roughly 90% of them seen once. The specimen comprised ileum tissue, sampled 350 to 400 days after transplant. These receptors were collected from a human patient who received an intestinal transplant, so some T cells may come from the graft donor. Both conserved end residues are part of each CDR3. The order of the fields is V gene, clone size, J gene, D gene, CDR3 protein, CDR3 DNA. D genes are given only for firm matches. Not every row has a clone size; where given, it reads once, few, many or a size class.

>TRBV9|.|TRBJ2-1|.
CASSVFGHRAYNEQFF
TGTGCCAGCAGCGTCTTTGGTCACAGGGCTTATAATGAGCAGTTCTTC
>TRBV10-3|.|TRBJ2-3|TRBD2
CAITGLVTDTQYF
TGTGCCATCACCGGACTAGTTACAGATACGCAGTATTTT
>TRBV29-1|.|TRBJ2-5|.
CSVHRDFHKYF
TGCAGCGTGCACAGGGACTTTCATAAGTACTTC
>TRBV5-6|.|TRBJ2-7|.
CASSLGLGSYEQYF
TGTGCCAGCAGCTTGGGACTTGGCTCCTACGAGCAGTACTTC
>TRBV29-1|once|TRBJ2-1|.
CSVVLGPYNEQFF
TGCAGCGTTGTTCTAGGCCCGTACAATGAGCAGTTCTTC
>TRBV28|.|TRBJ1-5|.
CASSLSVGGPNQPQHF
TGTGCCAGCAGTTTATCCGTGGGGGGCCCCAATCAGCCCCAGCATTTT
>TRBV6-5|.|TRBJ2-7|.
CASSYLGSYEQYF
TGTGCCAGCAGTTACTTGGGCTCCTACGAGCAGTACTTC
>TRBV10-3|few|TRBJ1-1|.
CAIRAQLMNTEAFF
TGTGCCATCAGGGCCCAGCTTATGAACACTGAAGCTTTCTTT
>TRBV5-1|.|TRBJ2-2|TRBD1
CASSPGTGNTGELFF
TGCGCCAGCAGCCCCGGGACAGGGAACACCGGGGAGCTGTTTTTT
>TRBV4-1|.|TRBJ2-7|TRBD2
CASSQDPAGSSYEQYF
TGCGCCAGCAGCCAAGATCCAGCGGGAAGCTCCTACGAGCAGTACTTC
>TRBV5-4|.|TRBJ1-1|TRBD1
CASSLYRGTEAFF
TGTGCCAGCAGCTTATACAGGGGCACTGAAGCTTTCTTT
>TRBV6-6|.|TRBJ2-5|TRBD1
CATSPRQGRETQYF
TGTGCCACCAGCCCAAGACAGGGTCGGGAGACCCAGTACTTC
>TRBV30|.|TRBJ2-3|TRBD2
CAWSVDRTSGDGTQYF
TGTGCCTGGAGTGTAGATCGGACTAGCGGGGATGGTACGCAGTATTTT
>TRBV7-2|.|TRBJ1-4|TRBD1
CASSYVRQGRLPTNEKLFF
TGTGCCAGCAGTTACGTTAGACAGGGGAGGCTACCAACTAATGAAAAACTGTTTTTT
>TRBV6-5|.|TRBJ2-7|.
CASTWSRVYEQYF
TGTGCCAGCACGTGGAGCAGGGTCTACGAGCAGTACTTC
>TRBV4-1|once|TRBJ2-1|TRBD2
CASSQVGEGEQFF
TGCGCCAGCAGCCAAGTTGGGGAGGGTGAGCAGTTCTTC
>TRBV15|.|TRBJ2-7|TRBD2
CATSRAVLAGGVYEQYF
TGTGCCACCAGCAGGGCCGTTCTAGCGGGAGGGGTCTACGAGCAGTACTTC